This entry is about one T cell receptor (beta chain). This CDR3 has 13 amino acids. Germline V gene data show CDR1 as LGHNA and CDR2 as YNFKEQ. Deletions cut 3 bases from V and 8 bases from J, with 13 bases between. This record comes from a study of blood T cell repertoires in COVID-19. Here immunoSEQ multiplex PCR was the method, and the copy in TCRdb shows in-frame clones only, minus some. The table shows some 170,000 clones, with 70% to 90% occurring only once. V usage is TRBV4-2 and J usage is TRBJ1-2; D perhaps matches TRBD1 (6 bases). Material: peripheral blood. The receptor was derived from a man aged 35-49 years with acute or convalescent COVID-19. CDR3 DNA: TGTGCCAGCAGCCAGGGACCAGGGGAGGGCTACACCTTC. Translation gives CASSQGPGEGYTF.